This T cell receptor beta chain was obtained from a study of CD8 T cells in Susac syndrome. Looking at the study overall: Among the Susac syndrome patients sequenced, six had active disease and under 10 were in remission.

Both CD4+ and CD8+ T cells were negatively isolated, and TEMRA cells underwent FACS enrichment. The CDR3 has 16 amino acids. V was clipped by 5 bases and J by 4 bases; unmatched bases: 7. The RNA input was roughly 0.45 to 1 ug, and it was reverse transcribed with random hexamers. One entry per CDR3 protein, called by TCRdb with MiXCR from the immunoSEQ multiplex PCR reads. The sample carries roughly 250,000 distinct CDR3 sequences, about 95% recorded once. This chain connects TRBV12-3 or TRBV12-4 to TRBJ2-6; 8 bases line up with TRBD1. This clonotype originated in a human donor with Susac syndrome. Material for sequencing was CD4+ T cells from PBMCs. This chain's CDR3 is CASSQGQGAGANVLTF. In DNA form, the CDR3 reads TGTGCCAGCAGTCAAGGACAGGGTGCCGGGGCCAACGTCCTGACTTTC.